This T cell receptor (beta chain) was profiled in a study of cytomegalovirus exposure and HLA in healthy donors. Overall study context: Unique TCRs from HLA-typed donors, 65 million to 85 million of them, were held in an early data release.

This clone came up once. One junction end disagrees with the germline gene, perhaps due to a read error. Primers: 60 Vbeta forward and 13 Jbeta reverse. Profiling relied on immunoSEQ multiplex PCR, and the TCRdb table lists in-frame clones only, not all of them. The sample includes about 64,000 clones, around 74% seen only once; the top ten take 4% to 5.5%. The TCR comes from a male donor in good health and CMV-seropositive. The sequencing sample was made of PBMCs.

CDR3 protein: CASSSGGGPDF. Written as DNA, the CDR3 is TGTGCCAGCAGTTCGGGAGGGGGGCCCGATTTT. The V and J genes are TRBV28 and TRBJ1-5, with D tentatively TRBD1 (6 bases). Germline V CDR1 and CDR2: MDHEN, SYDVKM. The CDR3 extends over 11 amino acids.